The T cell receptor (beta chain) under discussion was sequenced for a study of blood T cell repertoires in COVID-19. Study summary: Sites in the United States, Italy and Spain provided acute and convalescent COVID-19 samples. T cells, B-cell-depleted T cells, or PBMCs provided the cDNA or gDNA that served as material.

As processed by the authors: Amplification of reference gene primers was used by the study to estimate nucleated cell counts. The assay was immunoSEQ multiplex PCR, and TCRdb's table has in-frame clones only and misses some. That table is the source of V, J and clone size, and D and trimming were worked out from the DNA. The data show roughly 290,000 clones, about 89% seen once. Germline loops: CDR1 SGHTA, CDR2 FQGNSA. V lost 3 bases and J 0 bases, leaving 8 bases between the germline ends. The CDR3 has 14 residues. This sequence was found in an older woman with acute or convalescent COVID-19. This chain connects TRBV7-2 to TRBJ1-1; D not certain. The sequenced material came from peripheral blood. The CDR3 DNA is TGTGCCAGCAGCTTGGGCAGAATGAACACTGAAGCTTTCTTT. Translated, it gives CASSLGRMNTEAFF.